These 17 T cell receptor beta chains were all obtained from the same sample, sequenced in a study of T cells after yellow fever vaccination. One entry per CDR3 protein results from TCRdb running MiXCR on the 5' RACE reads. The sample includes about 550,000 distinct CDR3 sequences, 15% to 20% of them seen just once. The specimen was PBMCs, collected 15 days after the yellow fever booster vaccination. The origin of the receptors is a young man who received the YFV17D yellow fever vaccine.

This clonotype has just a few counts. The rearrangement links TRBV7-6 to TRBJ2-2, with D tentatively TRBD2 (5 bases). The ends were cut back, 5 bases at V and 1 base at J, with 11 bases in the middle. Looked up from germline, CDR1 is SGHVS and CDR2 is FNYEAQ. The CDR3 runs 15 residues. Here the CDR3 DNA reads TGTGCCAGCAGCCCGCGGGCAGAGAACACCGGGGAGCTGTTTTTT. It translates to CASSPRAENTGELFF.

This clonotype was observed a few times. This rearrangement joins TRBV27 to TRBJ2-5; 10 bases match TRBD2. Germline CDR1 is MNHEY and CDR2 is SMNVEV (reference sequence). Germline trimming cut 5 bases from V and 5 bases from J; bases unmatched to any gene: 11. The CDR3 sequence is 16 residues long. As DNA, the CDR3 is TGTGCCAGCAGTCCACGCGCTAGCGGGGGATGGGAGACCCAGTACTTC. Translated, it gives CASSPRASGGWETQYF.

The chain combines TRBV20-1 with TRBJ2-7; D perhaps matches TRBD1 (6 bases). Germline V CDR1 and CDR2: DFQATT, SNEGSKA (reference sequence). The CDR3 consists of 14 residues. Trimming took 2 bases from V and 7 from J, leaving 18 bases between them. CDR3 DNA sequence: TGCAGTGCTAGACCAGGGGAGACTTTTAAAGAGCAGTACTTC. This encodes CSARPGETFKEQYF.

This clonotype was seen more than once but under ten times. In DNA, the CDR3 is TGTGCCAGCACCCTCCACCCGGATGAGCAGTTCTTC. Translating gives CASTLHPDEQFF. The rearrangement links TRBV12-3 or TRBV12-4 to TRBJ2-1; D gene unclear. V was trimmed by 7 bases and J by 8 bases, leaving 12 bases between them. This CDR3 is 12 amino acids long.

This clonotype has a handful of counts. CDR3: CSARETASYEQYF. CDR3 nucleotide sequence: TGCAGTGCTAGAGAGACAGCCTCCTACGAGCAGTACTTC. The chain joins TRBV20-1 to TRBJ2-7, with D possibly matching TRBD1 (5 bases). The V and J ends lost 0 bases and 0 bases respectively, with 6 bases between them. The CDR3 is made up of 13 amino acids. Germline values: CDR1 DFQATT, CDR2 SNEGSKA (reference sequence).

This rearrangement joins TRBV9 to TRBJ1-1, with D unresolved. V lost 0 bases and J 0 bases, leaving 12 bases between the germline ends. The CDR3 runs to 16 residues. Germline lookup yields CDR1 SGDLS and CDR2 YYNGEE. The CDR3 spells CASSVVQRPMNTEAFF. The CDR3 DNA follows: TGTGCCAGCAGCGTAGTGCAGCGCCCCATGAACACTGAAGCTTTCTTT.

The rearrangement links TRBV7-2 to TRBJ2-1; 7 positions match TRBD1. The germline V gene has CDR1 SGHTA and CDR2 FQGNSA. This CDR3 spans 16 amino acids. The V and J ends lost 1 base and 3 bases, in that order; junction bases with no gene match: 6. CDR3 nucleotides: TGTGCCAGCAGCTTAGTACCGGGACAGATCTACAATGAGCAGTTCTTC. This translates into CASSLVPGQIYNEQFF.

The chain combines TRBV5-1 with TRBJ1-4; D uncertain. The CDR3 sequence is 13 residues long. Germline V CDR1 and CDR2: SGHRS, YFSETQ. Trimming shortened V by 6 bases and J by 8 bases, and 14 bases separated the two germline ends. CDR3 loop: CASKGSGREKLFF. CDR3 nucleotides: TGCGCCAGCAAAGGGAGCGGGCGAGAAAAACTGTTTTTT.

There are a few counts of this clonotype. The rearrangement links TRBV7-6 to TRBJ2-7; 8 nucleotides align to TRBD1. The CDR3 consists of 15 residues. Germline V lookup: CDR1 SGHVS, CDR2 FNYEAQ. The V segment lost 3 bases and the J segment 3 bases; nucleotides outside the gene matches: 7. This CDR3 reads CASSFQDRGFYEQYF. DNA of the CDR3: TGTGCCAGCAGCTTCCAAGACAGGGGATTCTACGAGCAGTACTTC.

A few counts support this clonotype. V gene TRBV6-5 combines with J gene TRBJ2-5; 8 bases fit TRBD2. V trimming: 4 bases; J trimming: 9 bases; junction bases outside the gene matches: 13. The CDR3 consists of 15 residues. From germline, CDR1 is MNHEY and CDR2 SVGAGI. CDR3 protein: CASSLGGGLGRAQYF. The CDR3 DNA reads TGTGCCAGCAGTTTGGGGGGGGGACTAGGGAGAGCCCAGTACTTC.

This clonotype came up a few times. This chain joins TRBV11-1 and TRBJ2-6; 7 bases are a match to TRBD1. CDR3 length: 18 residues. Trimming took 3 bases from V and 0 from J; bases not matched to a gene: 8. Germline loops: CDR1 SGHAT, CDR2 FQDESV (reference sequence). As DNA, the CDR3 is TGTGCCAGCAGCTTCAAGGGACAGAGATACTCTGGGGCCAACGTCCTGACTTTC. Translation gives CASSFKGQRYSGANVLTF. Filled out from reference TRBV11-1 and TRBJ2-6, the complete variable domain reads EAEVAQSPRYKITEKSQAVAFWCDPISGHATLYWYRQILGQGPELLVQFQDESVVDDSQLPKDRFSAERLKGVDSTLKIQPAELGDSAMYLCASSFKGQRYSGANVLTFGAGSRLTVL.

This sequence joins TRBV25-1 and TRBJ2-3; TRBD2 agrees at 9 bases. This CDR3 has 16 amino acids. Looked up from germline, CDR1 is MGHDK and CDR2 is SYGVNS. V was clipped by 3 bases and J by 4 bases; unmatched bases: 8. The CDR3 nucleotides are TGTGCCAGCAGTGAGTCGGGGCGGGGGGGCCCAGATACGCAGTATTTT. Encoded protein: CASSESGRGGPDTQYF.

V is TRBV6-2 or TRBV6-3 and J is TRBJ2-2; 9 bases fit TRBD2. CDR1 is MNHEY and CDR2 is SVGEGT in the germline V gene. The CDR3 loop spans 16 amino acids. V gave up 10 bases and J gave up 5 bases; unmatched junction bases: 14. The CDR3 bases are TGTGCCACACTACCCAGCGGTAGCGGGAGAACCGGGGAGCTGTTTTTT. Its translation: CATLPSGSGRTGELFF.

This clonotype was seen more than once but under ten times. The chain carries TRBV6-5 and TRBJ2-7, with D hard to call. CDR1 MNHEY and CDR2 SVGAGI come from the germline V gene. The CDR3 extends over 14 amino acids. Trimming took off 6 bases at V and 0 bases at J, with 12 bases between the two ends. The CDR3 DNA reads TGTGCCAGCAGCTACCGCTGGAACTCCTACGAGCAGTACTTC. As protein: CASSYRWNSYEQYF.

The table lists this clonotype with a few counts. The rearrangement joins TRBV5-1 to TRBJ2-2; possibly TRBD1 for D (5 bases). Germline V gene lookup returns CDR1 SGHRS and CDR2 YFSETQ. Trimming took off 2 bases at V and 0 bases at J, with 8 bases between the two ends. The length of the CDR3 is 15 residues. The CDR3 DNA follows: TGCGCCAGCAGCTTAAGACAGTCGAACACCGGGGAGCTGTTTTTT. Protein product: CASSLRQSNTGELFF.

This clonotype was detected a few times. The genes are TRBV27 and TRBJ2-1; D gene ambiguous. This CDR3 is built from 15 residues. Germline lookup yields CDR1 MNHEY and CDR2 SMNVEV (reference sequence). V gave up 2 bases and J gave up 3 bases, with 11 bases separating them. Written as DNA, the CDR3 is TGTGCCAGCAGTTTAAAGCTTCCGGTCTACAATGAGCAGTTCTTC. Translated, it gives CASSLKLPVYNEQFF.

This clonotype has a handful of counts. The chain carries TRBV5-5 and TRBJ2-4, with TRBD2 identical over 7 bases. Looked up from germline, CDR1 is SGHKS and CDR2 is YYEKEE (reference sequence). This CDR3 comprises 17 residues. V was clipped by 4 bases and J by 2 bases; unmatched bases: 12. The DNA for the CDR3 is TGTGCCAGCAGCACGCCGCCTAGGGAGGGATCCAAAAACATTCAGTACTTC. Protein: CASSTPPREGSKNIQYF.